Below, 25 T cell receptor beta chains from the same sample are listed, as sequenced in a study of shared T cell receptors in the human thymus. Clones were sequenced by immunoSEQ multiplex PCR, and TCRdb holds only the in-frame ones, with some missing. The table lists 640,000 or so clones, about 90% of them singletons. These data also formed part of another study, on human thymus T cells.

Sequenced material: thymocytes. The origin of the receptors is a boy younger than two with a congenital heart defect.

This clone was observed a few times. J is TRBJ2-7 and V is TRBV5-1, with 8 nucleotides matching TRBD2. Germline values: CDR1 SGHRS, CDR2 YFSETQ. The CDR3 has 15 residues. V gave up 3 bases and J gave up 0 bases; unmatched junction bases: 5. CDR3 loop: CASSSSSGSSYEQYF. As DNA, the CDR3 is TGCGCCAGCAGCTCATCCAGCGGGAGCTCCTACGAGCAGTACTTC.

The rearrangement joins TRBV5-1 to TRBJ2-2; tentatively, D is TRBD2 (5 bases). Germline V lookup: CDR1 SGHRS, CDR2 YFSETQ. The V and J ends lost 1 base and 1 base respectively, with 11 bases between them. The CDR3 is 16 amino acids. CDR3 DNA sequence: TGCGCCAGCAGCTTGAAGAGAGCGGTGAACACCGGGGAGCTGTTTTTT. Protein product: CASSLKRAVNTGELFF.

V usage is TRBV25-1 and J usage is TRBJ2-7, with unresolved D. Trimming pared 4 bases from V and 3 bases from J, leaving 10 bases between. Germline V gene sequence: CDR1 MGHDK, CDR2 SYGVNS. This CDR3 contains 13 residues. For the CDR3, the DNA is TGTGCCAGCAGTGGTTCAAAAATCTACGAGCAGTACTTC. It specifies CASSGSKIYEQYF.

The V call is TRBV28, the J call TRBJ1-2; 7 nucleotides agree with TRBD1. V dropped 5 bases and J dropped 4; count of bases not matched to a gene: 7. Germline V gene data show CDR1 as MDHEN and CDR2 as SYDVKM. This CDR3 region has 14 residues. For the CDR3, the DNA is TGTGCCAGCAGTCCTGGGACAGTGGGCTATGGCTACACCTTC. It specifies CASSPGTVGYGYTF.

The chain joins TRBV19 to TRBJ2-4; tentative D call: TRBD1 (5 bases). V was pared by 8 bases and J by 0 bases, with 5 bases between. The CDR3 contains 12 residues. Germline loops: CDR1 LNHDA, CDR2 SQIVND (reference sequence). The CDR3 reads CASGAAKNIQYF. The CDR3 DNA sequence: TGTGCCAGTGGGGCAGCCAAAAACATTCAGTACTTC.

The V call is TRBV30, the J call TRBJ2-7, with D possibly TRBD1 on 5 matching bases. Germline-derived CDR1 and CDR2 are GTSNPN and SVGIG (reference sequence). The germline V and J ends were trimmed by 5 bases and 2 bases, with 13 bases remaining between them. The CDR3 runs 13 residues. The CDR3 coding sequence is TGTGCCTGGGGGGATGGGGCCCCCTACGAGCAGTACTTC. Its translation: CAWGDGAPYEQYF.

V and J are TRBV11-2 and TRBJ2-7, with D perhaps matching TRBD2 (6 bases). The CDR3 runs 15 residues. CDR1 and CDR2 from the germline V gene are SGHAT and FQNNGV. Trimming stripped 3 bases from V and 5 bases from J, with 17 bases between. The CDR3 DNA is TGTGCCAGCAGCTTGGCCCTCGGAGGGATGCACGAGCAGTACTTC. Translation: CASSLALGGMHEQYF.

J is TRBJ2-5 and V is TRBV15; possible D gene TRBD1, 6 bases. CDR1 is LNHNV and CDR2 is YYDKDF in the germline V gene (reference sequence). CDR3 length: 16 amino acids. The V end was cut by 6 bases, the J end by 5 bases, with 22 bases between. The CDR3 is CATSKNGTLLRETQYF. The CDR3 DNA reads TGTGCCACCAGTAAAAACGGGACACTGTTACGGGAGACCCAGTACTTC. The whole variable domain, remainder taken from reference TRBV15 and TRBJ2-5, is DAMVIQNPRYQVTQFGKPVTLSCSQTLNHNVMYWYQQKSSQAPKLLFHYYDKDFNNEADTPDNFQSRRPNTSFCFLDIRSPGLGDTAMYLCATSKNGTLLRETQYFGPGTRLLVL.

This chain connects TRBV4-1 to TRBJ1-5; 9 positions agree with TRBD1. Germline V CDR1 and CDR2: MGHRA, YSYEKL. Trimming took 4 bases from V and 5 from J; bases not matched to a gene: 9. The CDR3 totals 16 residues. CDR3 bases: TGCGCCAGCAGCCCACAGGACAGGGGAAGGCATCAGCCCCAGCATTTT. Translated: CASSPQDRGRHQPQHF.

The chain links TRBV12-5 to TRBJ2-7; TRBD1 aligns across 7 bases. This CDR3 region has 14 residues. Germline loops: CDR1 LGHNT, CDR2 FRNRAP. V was pared by 7 bases and J by 0 bases, with 6 bases of the junction left unmatched. The CDR3 here is CASEPDRSSYEQYF. As DNA, the CDR3 is TGTGCTAGTGAACCGGACAGGAGCTCCTACGAGCAGTACTTC.

This clone showed up just once. Written as DNA, the CDR3 is TGTGCCTGGAGCGTGGGGGCAGAGGTGAAAGAGCAGTACTTC. It translates to CAWSVGAEVKEQYF. The chain has TRBV30 and TRBJ2-7; TRBD1 is a possible D gene (6 bases). The CDR3 is 14 amino acids. The ends were cut back, 3 bases at V and 7 bases at J, with 19 bases in the middle. Germline V gives CDR1 GTSNPN, CDR2 SVGIG (reference sequence).

The chain is built from TRBV4-3 and TRBJ2-7, with TRBD2 matching 7 bases. Germline CDR1 and CDR2: LGHNA and YSLEER. With V trimmed by 0 bases and J by 3 bases, 5 bases remained unmatched. This CDR3 spans 15 amino acids. The CDR3 spells CASSQDASGDYEQYF. In DNA form, the CDR3 reads TGCGCCAGCAGCCAAGACGCTAGCGGAGACTACGAGCAGTACTTC.

The V call is TRBV4-2, the J call TRBJ2-5; 8 bases fit TRBD2. Germline CDR1 LGHNA, CDR2 YNFKEQ. The junction had 12 bases not matched to a gene; V was cut back by 4 bases and J by 11 bases. The CDR3 length is 14 residues. In nucleotides, the CDR3 is TGTGCCAGCAGCCCCTCGGGGGGGCCGGGTCTTCAGTACTTC. Its translation: CASSPSGGPGLQYF.

V gene TRBV28 combines with J gene TRBJ1-5; 8 bases are shared with TRBD1. This CDR3 has 18 residues. CDR1 and CDR2 from the germline V gene are MDHEN and SYDVKM. Unmatched junction bases numbered 16, after V lost 4 bases and J lost 5 bases. The CDR3 region has the DNA TGTGCCAGCAGTTCGTCCGGGACAGGCACCGGGGTCCATCAGCCCCAGCATTTT. As protein: CASSSSGTGTGVHQPQHF.

The gene calls are TRBV27 and TRBJ2-7, with TRBD2 matching over 10 bases. CDR1 and CDR2 from the germline V gene are MNHEY and SMNVEV (reference sequence). This CDR3 spans 12 amino acids. The V and J ends lost 7 bases and 6 bases, in that order; junction bases with no gene match: 3. Written as DNA, the CDR3 is TGTGCCAGCACTAGCGGGGGTTTCGAGCAGTACTTC. It specifies CASTSGGFEQYF.

Only a few counts were recorded for this clone. The chain uses TRBV4-3 and TRBJ2-7; TRBD1 aligns across 8 bases. Germline values: CDR1 LGHNA, CDR2 YSLEER. The V and J ends lost 4 bases and 0 bases, in that order; junction bases with no gene match: 5. The length of the CDR3 is 15 residues. The CDR3 loop reads CASSPGTGPSYEQYF. CDR3 in DNA: TGCGCCAGCAGCCCTGGGACAGGCCCCTCCTACGAGCAGTACTTC.

V and J are TRBV7-2 and TRBJ2-2; 10 nucleotides line up with TRBD2. V shed 0 bases and J 5 bases; nucleotides not matched to a gene: 9. Germline CDR1 reads SGHTA; CDR2 reads FQGNSA. The CDR3 consists of 18 residues. CDR3 loop: CASSLATASGSRTGELFF. The CDR3 DNA is TGTGCCAGCAGCTTAGCTACGGCTAGCGGGAGTCGGACCGGGGAGCTGTTTTTT.

This clone showed up just a few times. V gene TRBV6-5 combines with J gene TRBJ2-5; 12 bases are shared with TRBD2. The CDR3 sequence is 15 residues long. The ends lost 2 bases at V and 3 bases at J; junction bases unmatched: 1. CDR1 and CDR2 (germline): MNHEY, SVGAGI. The CDR3 coding sequence is TGTGCCAGCAGTTACACTAGCGGGGGGAAAGAGACCCAGTACTTC. Its protein product is CASSYTSGGKETQYF.

The gene calls are TRBV19 and TRBJ2-3; D uncertain. The CDR3 contains 17 residues. Germline CDR1 is LNHDA and CDR2 is SQIVND (reference sequence). Between the trimmed V and J ends, which lost 8 bases and 2 bases, there was a span of 23 bases. The CDR3 DNA follows: TGTGCCAGTCGGAATAGCTTAACGGAAAAGGTCACAGATACGCAGTATTTT. This gives the protein CASRNSLTEKVTDTQYF.

The chain has TRBV28 and TRBJ1-2, with 8 bases aligning to TRBD1. CDR3 length: 15 residues. In germline, CDR1 is MDHEN, CDR2 SYDVKM. V was pared by 5 bases and J by 8 bases, with 13 bases of the junction left unmatched. CDR3 sequence (DNA): TGTGCCAGCAGTCCAAACCTGGACAGGGTAGGAGGCTACACCTTC. Residues: CASSPNLDRVGGYTF.

The J gene is TRBJ1-3, the V gene TRBV4-1; 9 bases match TRBD1. Germline V lookup: CDR1 MGHRA, CDR2 YSYEKL. Trimming removed 4 bases from V and 0 bases from J; junction bases left unmatched: 10. This CDR3 has 18 amino acids. Here the CDR3 reads CASSLHRDRDVSGNTIYF. The CDR3 coding sequence is TGCGCCAGCAGCCTACATCGGGACAGGGACGTCTCTGGAAACACCATATATTTT.

The V call is TRBV15, the J call TRBJ2-7; D is perhaps TRBD1 (5 bases). CDR1 is LNHNV, CDR2 YYDKDF, per germline (reference sequence). This CDR3 comprises 16 residues. Deletions cut 5 bases from V and 4 bases from J, with 21 bases between. In DNA form, the CDR3 reads TGTGCCACCAGCCCTAATGGGGCAGGGCGGAGATACGAGCAGTACTTC. It translates to CATSPNGAGRRYEQYF. Full variable domain (outside the CDR3, taken from reference TRBV15 and TRBJ2-7): DAMVIQNPRYQVTQFGKPVTLSCSQTLNHNVMYWYQQKSSQAPKLLFHYYDKDFNNEADTPDNFQSRRPNTSFCFLDIRSPGLGDTAMYLCATSPNGAGRRYEQYFGPGTRLTVT.

V and J are TRBV14 and TRBJ1-2; TRBD1 matches 7 bases. Germline trimming cut 4 bases from V and 4 bases from J; bases unmatched to any gene: 9. Germline V gene data show CDR1 as SGHDN and CDR2 as FVKESK. The CDR3 spans 15 residues. CDR3 nucleotides: TGTGCCAGCAGCCGCGGACAGGAAAGCTTCTATGGCTACACCTTC. It translates to CASSRGQESFYGYTF.

The J gene is TRBJ2-1, the V gene TRBV20-1; D remains unclear. Trimming took 2 bases from V and 9 from J, leaving 8 bases between them. The CDR3 covers 11 residues. The germline V gene encodes CDR1 DFQATT and CDR2 SNEGSKA (reference sequence). The CDR3 bases are TGCAGTGCTAGACTGGGCCGTGAGCAGTTCTTC. It specifies CSARLGREQFF.

The genes are TRBV4-3 and TRBJ1-2, with 7 bases identical to TRBD1. The germline gives CDR1 LGHNA, CDR2 YSLEER. CDR3 size: 16 residues. After removal of 1 base from V and 5 bases from J, the junction contained 10 bases not matched to a gene. The CDR3 sequence is CASSQVIGQVRYGYTF. DNA of the CDR3: TGCGCCAGCAGCCAAGTGATAGGACAGGTTAGGTATGGCTACACCTTC.